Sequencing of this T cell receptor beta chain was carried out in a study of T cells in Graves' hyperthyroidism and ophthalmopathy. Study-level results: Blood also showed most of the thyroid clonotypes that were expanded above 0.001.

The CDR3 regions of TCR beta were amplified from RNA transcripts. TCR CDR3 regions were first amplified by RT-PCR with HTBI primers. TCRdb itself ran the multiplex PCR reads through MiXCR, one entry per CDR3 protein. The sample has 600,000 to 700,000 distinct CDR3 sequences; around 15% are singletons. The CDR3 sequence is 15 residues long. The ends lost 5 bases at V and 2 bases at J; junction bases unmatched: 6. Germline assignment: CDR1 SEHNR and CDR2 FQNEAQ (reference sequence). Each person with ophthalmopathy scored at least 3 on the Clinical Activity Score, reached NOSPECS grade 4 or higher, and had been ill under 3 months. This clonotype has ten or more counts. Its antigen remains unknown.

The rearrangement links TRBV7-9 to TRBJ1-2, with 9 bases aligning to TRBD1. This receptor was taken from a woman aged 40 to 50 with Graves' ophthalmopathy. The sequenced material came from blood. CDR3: CASSHGQGRNYGYTF. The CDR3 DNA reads TGTGCCAGCAGCCACGGACAGGGGAGGAACTATGGCTACACCTTC.